Here is one T cell receptor (beta chain) with its context. J was trimmed by 5 bases and V by 6 bases; bases with no gene match: 5. The CDR3 contains 14 residues. Germline V CDR1 and CDR2: MNHEY, SVGAGI. Original analysis: Using reference gene primer amplification, nucleated cell counts were estimated. Sequenced by immunoSEQ multiplex PCR; TCRdb stores in-frame clones only, minus some. D and trimming were read from the DNA, whereas the V and J calls and clone size are those reported in that table. The sample records roughly 73,000 clones, about 88% being singletons. The sample is drawn from a study of blood T cell repertoires in COVID-19.

The chain links TRBV6-5 to TRBJ2-1, with TRBD1 matching over 9 bases. Source material: peripheral blood. This clonotype was sampled from a man aged 50 to 60 with acute or convalescent COVID-19. Here the CDR3 reads CASSTGTGNNEQFF. The CDR3 DNA reads TGTGCCAGCAGCACCGGGACAGGGAACAATGAGCAGTTCTTC.